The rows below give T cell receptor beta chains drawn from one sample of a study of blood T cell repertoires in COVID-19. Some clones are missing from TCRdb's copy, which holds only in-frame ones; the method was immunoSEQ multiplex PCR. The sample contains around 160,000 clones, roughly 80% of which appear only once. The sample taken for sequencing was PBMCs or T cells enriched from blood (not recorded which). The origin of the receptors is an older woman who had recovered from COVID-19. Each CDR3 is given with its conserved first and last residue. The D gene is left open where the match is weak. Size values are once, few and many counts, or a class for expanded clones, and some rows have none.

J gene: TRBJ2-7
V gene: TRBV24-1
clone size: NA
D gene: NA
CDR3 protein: CATADNRGGDEQYF
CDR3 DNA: TGTGCCACCGCCGACAACAGGGGAGGAGACGAGCAGTACTTC

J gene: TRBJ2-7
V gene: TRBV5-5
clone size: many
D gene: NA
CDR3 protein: CASSLAGVGSAEQYF
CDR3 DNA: TGTGCCAGCAGCTTGGCGGGGGTTGGTAGCGCCGAGCAGTACTTC

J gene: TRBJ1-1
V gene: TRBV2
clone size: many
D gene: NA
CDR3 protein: CASRQDSYTEAFF
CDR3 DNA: TGTGCCAGCAGACAGGACAGTTACACTGAAGCTTTCTTT

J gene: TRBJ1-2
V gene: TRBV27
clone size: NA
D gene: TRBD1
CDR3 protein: CASSWGGQGLSGYTF
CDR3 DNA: TGTGCCAGCAGTTGGGGGGGACAGGGACTCTCTGGCTACACCTTC

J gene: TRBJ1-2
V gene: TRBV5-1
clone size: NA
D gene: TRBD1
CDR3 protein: CASSLKTGGLGGYTF
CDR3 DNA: TGCGCCAGCAGCTTGAAGACAGGGGGCTTAGGTGGCTACACCTTC

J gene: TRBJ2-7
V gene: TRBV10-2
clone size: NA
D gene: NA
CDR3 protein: CASSNSGEQYF
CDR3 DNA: TGCGCCAGCAGCAACAGCGGCGAGCAGTACTTC

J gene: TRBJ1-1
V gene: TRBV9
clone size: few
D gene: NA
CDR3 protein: CASSVHSPNEAFF
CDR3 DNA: TGTGCCAGCAGCGTACACTCCCCAAATGAAGCTTTCTTT

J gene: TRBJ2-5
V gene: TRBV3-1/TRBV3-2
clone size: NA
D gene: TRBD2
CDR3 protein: CASSQDSGGGKTQYF
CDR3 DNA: TGTGCCAGCAGCCAGGATAGCGGGGGGGGAAAGACCCAGTACTTC

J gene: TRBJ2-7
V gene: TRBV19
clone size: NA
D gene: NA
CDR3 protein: CASSISGVSYEQYF
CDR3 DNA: TGTGCCAGTAGTATCTCCGGAGTCTCCTACGAGCAGTACTTC

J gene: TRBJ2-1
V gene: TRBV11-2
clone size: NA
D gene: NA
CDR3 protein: CASSLSLYNEQFF
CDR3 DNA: TGTGCCAGCAGCTTATCTCTATACAATGAGCAGTTCTTC

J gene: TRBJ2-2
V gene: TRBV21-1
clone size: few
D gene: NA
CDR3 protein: CASSPREGATGELFF
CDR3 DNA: TGTGCCAGCAGCCCCAGGGAAGGGGCCACCGGGGAGCTGTTTTTT

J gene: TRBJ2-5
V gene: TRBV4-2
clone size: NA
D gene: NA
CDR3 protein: CASSQEVQRGGPWETQYF
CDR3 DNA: TGTGCCAGCAGCCAAGAGGTCCAAAGGGGGGGGCCTTGGGAGACCCAGTACTTC

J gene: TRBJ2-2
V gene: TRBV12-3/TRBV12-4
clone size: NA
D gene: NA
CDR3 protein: CASSFSGELFF
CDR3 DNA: TGTGCCAGCAGTTTTAGCGGGGAGCTGTTTTTT

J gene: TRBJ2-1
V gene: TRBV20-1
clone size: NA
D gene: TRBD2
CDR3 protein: CSASVAPSGGASEQFF
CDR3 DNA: TGCAGTGCTAGTGTAGCCCCTAGCGGGGGGGCGAGTGAGCAGTTCTTC

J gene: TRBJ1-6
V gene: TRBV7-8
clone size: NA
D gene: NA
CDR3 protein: CASSLARTNSPLHF
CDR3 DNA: TGTGCCAGCAGCTTAGCGCGAACGAATTCACCCCTCCACTTT

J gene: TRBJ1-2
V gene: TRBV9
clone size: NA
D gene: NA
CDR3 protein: CASSVGDTFYGYTF
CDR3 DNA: TGTGCCAGCAGCGTAGGAGACACATTCTATGGCTACACCTTC

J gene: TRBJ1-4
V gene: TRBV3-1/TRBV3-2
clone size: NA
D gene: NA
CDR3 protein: CASSLQGVGEKLFF
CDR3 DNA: TGTGCCAGCAGCCTACAGGGAGTAGGCGAAAAACTGTTTTTT

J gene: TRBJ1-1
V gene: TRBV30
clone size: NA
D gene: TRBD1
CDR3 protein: CAWSGTGEAFF
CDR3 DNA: TGTGCCTGGAGTGGGACAGGGGAAGCTTTCTTT

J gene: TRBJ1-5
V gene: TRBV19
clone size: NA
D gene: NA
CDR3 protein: CASRLAGAFEPQHF
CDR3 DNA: TGTGCCAGTAGGCTCGCAGGGGCCTTTGAGCCCCAGCATTTT

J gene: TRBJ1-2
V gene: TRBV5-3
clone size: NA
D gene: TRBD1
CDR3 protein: CARSTDRDRVSYGYTF
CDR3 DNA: TGTGCCAGAAGCACTGACCGGGACAGGGTATCCTATGGCTACACCTTC

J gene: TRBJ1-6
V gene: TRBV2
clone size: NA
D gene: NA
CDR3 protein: CASSSDRDNSPLHF
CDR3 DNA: TGTGCCAGCAGTTCGGACAGAGATAATTCACCCCTCCACTTT

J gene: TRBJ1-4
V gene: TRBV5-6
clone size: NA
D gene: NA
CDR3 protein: CASSPNRVEREKLFF
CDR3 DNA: TGTGCCAGCAGCCCGAACAGGGTGGAAAGGGAAAAACTGTTTTTT

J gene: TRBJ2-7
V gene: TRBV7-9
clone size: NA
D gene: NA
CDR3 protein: CASSLGQIGYYEQYF
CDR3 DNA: TGTGCCAGCAGCTTAGGCCAAATCGGGTACTACGAGCAGTACTTC

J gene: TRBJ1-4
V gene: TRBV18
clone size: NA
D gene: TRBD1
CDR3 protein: CASSVQGGPATNEKLFF
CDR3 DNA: TGTGCCAGCTCAGTACAGGGGGGCCCTGCAACTAATGAAAAACTGTTTTTT

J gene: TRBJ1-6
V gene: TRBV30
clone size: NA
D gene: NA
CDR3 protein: CAWASGVGNSPLHF
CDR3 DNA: TGTGCCTGGGCCTCGGGGGTAGGGAATTCACCCCTCCACTTT

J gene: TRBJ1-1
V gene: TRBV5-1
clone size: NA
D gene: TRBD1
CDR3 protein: CASSFDRVGTEAFF
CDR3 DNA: TGCGCCAGCAGCTTTGACAGGGTGGGCACTGAAGCTTTCTTT

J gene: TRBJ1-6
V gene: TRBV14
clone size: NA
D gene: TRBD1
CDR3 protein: CASSQDPGGPPLHF
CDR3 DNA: TGTGCCAGCAGCCAAGATCCAGGGGGTCCACCCCTCCACTTT

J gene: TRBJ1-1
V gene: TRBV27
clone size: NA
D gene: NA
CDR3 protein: CASSLWGGSGEAEAFF
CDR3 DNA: TGTGCCAGCAGCCTATGGGGAGGGTCGGGGGAGGCTGAAGCTTTCTTT

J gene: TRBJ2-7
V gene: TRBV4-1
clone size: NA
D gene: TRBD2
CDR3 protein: CASSQTSGSYEQYF
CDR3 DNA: TGCGCCAGCAGCCAAACTAGCGGTTCCTACGAGCAGTACTTC

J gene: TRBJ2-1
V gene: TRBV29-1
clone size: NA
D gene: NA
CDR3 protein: CSVTQGKGSYNEQFF
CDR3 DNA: TGCAGCGTTACCCAGGGCAAAGGCTCCTACAATGAGCAGTTCTTC

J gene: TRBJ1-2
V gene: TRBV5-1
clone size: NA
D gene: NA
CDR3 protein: CASSLERGAVGGYTF
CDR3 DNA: TGCGCCAGCAGCTTGGAACGGGGGGCAGTGGGAGGCTACACCTTC

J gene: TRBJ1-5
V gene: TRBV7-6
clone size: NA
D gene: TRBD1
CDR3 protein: CASSLTGAFNQPQHF
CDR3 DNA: TGTGCCAGCAGCTTAACAGGGGCGTTCAATCAGCCCCAGCATTTT

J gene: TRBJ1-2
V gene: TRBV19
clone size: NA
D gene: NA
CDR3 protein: CAIRDPGHYGYTF
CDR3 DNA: TGTGCCATTAGAGATCCAGGTCACTATGGCTACACCTTC

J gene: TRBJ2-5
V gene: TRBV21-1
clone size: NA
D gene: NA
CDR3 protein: CASSKLETVQETQYF
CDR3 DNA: TGTGCCAGCAGCAAATTGGAAACAGTACAAGAGACCCAGTACTTC

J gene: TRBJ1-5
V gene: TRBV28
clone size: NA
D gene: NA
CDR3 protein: CASRSDSRTQPQHF
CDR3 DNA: TGTGCCAGCAGGTCGGACAGCCGGACCCAGCCCCAGCATTTT

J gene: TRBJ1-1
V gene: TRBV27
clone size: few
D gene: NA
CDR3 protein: CASSSRTLNTEAFF
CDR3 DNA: TGTGCCAGCAGTTCGAGGACTTTGAACACTGAAGCTTTCTTT

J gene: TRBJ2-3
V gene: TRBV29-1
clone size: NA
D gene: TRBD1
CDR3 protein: CSVPTTGGGGSDTQYF
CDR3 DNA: TGCAGCGTGCCTACCACAGGGGGCGGGGGTTCAGATACGCAGTATTTT

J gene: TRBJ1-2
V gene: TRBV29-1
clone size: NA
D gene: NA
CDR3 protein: CSAFEGGDYGYTF
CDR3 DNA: TGCAGCGCCTTCGAGGGGGGGGACTATGGCTACACCTTC

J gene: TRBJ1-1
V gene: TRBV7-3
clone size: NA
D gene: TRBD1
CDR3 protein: CASSMTGGTEAFF
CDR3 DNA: TGTGCCAGCAGCATGACAGGGGGCACTGAAGCTTTCTTT

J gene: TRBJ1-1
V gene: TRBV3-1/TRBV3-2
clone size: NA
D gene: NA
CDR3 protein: CASSRGWANTEAFF
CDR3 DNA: TGTGCCAGCAGCCGAGGGTGGGCGAACACTGAAGCTTTCTTT